Shown below are 25 T cell receptor beta chains from a single sample sequenced in a study of CD8+ T cells in alopecia areata. Extracted RNA was reverse transcribed into cDNA, the sequencing template. TCRdb keeps only in-frame clones here, not all; method: immunoSEQ multiplex PCR. Here the sample spans 140,000 to 150,000 clones, roughly 50% being singletons. The sequencing input was CD4+ T cells sorted from blood. The receptors here all came from a human donor with alopecia areata.

The chain combines TRBV4-1 with TRBJ2-1; D remains unclear. CDR3 size: 12 residues. With 2 bases removed from V and 14 bases from J, the gap between germline ends came to 13 bases. Germline V lookup: CDR1 MGHRA, CDR2 YSYEKL. The CDR3 spells CASSQIGANKFF. The CDR3 bases are TGCGCCAGCAGCCAAATCGGAGCGAATAAGTTCTTC.

This clone was observed a few times. This chain uses TRBV5-1 with TRBJ2-3, with 7 bases identical to TRBD2. Trimming took 0 bases from V and 6 from J; bases not matched to a gene: 13. The CDR3 runs 17 residues. From germline, CDR1 is SGHRS and CDR2 YFSETQ. This CDR3 reads CASSLGTREHRGDTQYF. The CDR3 coding sequence is TGCGCCAGCAGCTTGGGGACGCGGGAGCATAGAGGGGATACGCAGTATTTT.

The CDR3 nucleotides read TGTGCCTGGAGTGTAAACCGGGTCTATGGCTACACCTTC. It encodes CAWSVNRVYGYTF. The V call is TRBV30, the J call TRBJ1-2; D not resolved. V gave up 0 bases and J gave up 4 bases, with 9 bases separating them. There are 13 residues in the CDR3. The V gene's germline CDR1 is GTSNPN and CDR2 SVGIG (reference sequence).

The V and J genes are TRBV7-9 and TRBJ2-2; the D is unclear. Germline V gene data show CDR1 as SEHNR and CDR2 as FQNEAQ (reference sequence). Trimming cost V 5 bases and J 6 bases, with 10 bases left between them. The CDR3 has 13 amino acids. The CDR3 here is CASSASLSGELFF. The DNA for the CDR3 is TGTGCCAGCAGCGCCAGCTTATCCGGGGAGCTGTTTTTT.

This clone was counted only a few times. The V gene is TRBV18, the J gene TRBJ2-1; 14 bases line up with TRBD2. The CDR3 is 16 residues long. V lost 3 bases, J lost 9 bases, and 7 bases stayed unmatched. In germline, CDR1 is KGHSH, CDR2 LQKENI. CDR3 nucleotides: TGTGCCAGCTCACCGAAAGGACTAGCGGGAGGCATTGAGCAGTTCTTC. As protein: CASSPKGLAGGIEQFF.

The rearrangement links TRBV7-9 to TRBJ2-1; 9 nucleotides agree with TRBD1. The V segment lost 4 bases and the J segment 4 bases; nucleotides outside the gene matches: 5. CDR1 SEHNR and CDR2 FQNEAQ come from the germline V gene (reference sequence). The CDR3 totals 15 residues. Here the CDR3 reads CASSSGTGLYNEQFF. CDR3 nucleotide sequence: TGTGCCAGCAGCTCCGGGACAGGGTTGTACAATGAGCAGTTCTTC.

V and J are TRBV18 and TRBJ2-2; unclear D gene. This CDR3 region has 11 residues. The germline V and J ends were trimmed by 5 bases and 6 bases, with 4 bases remaining between them. From germline, CDR1 is KGHSH and CDR2 LQKENI. The CDR3 DNA is TGTGCCAGCTCAGATGCCGGGGAGCTGTTTTTT. Amino acid sequence: CASSDAGELFF.

V gene TRBV29-1 combines with J gene TRBJ2-7; 8 bases map to TRBD2. This CDR3 is built from 16 residues. J gave up 0 bases and V 6 bases, and 13 bases lay outside the gene matches. Germline CDR1 SQVTM, CDR2 ANQGSEA. CDR3 DNA sequence: TGCAGCGTGGCTGGCGGGAGGTCAGGGTTCTCCTACGAGCAGTACTTC. Translating gives CSVAGGRSGFSYEQYF.

This clone was picked up a small number of times. The rearrangement uses TRBV6-1 and TRBJ2-2, with D uncertain. CDR3 length: 12 amino acids. Germline lookup yields CDR1 MNHNS and CDR2 SASEGT. V shed 4 bases and J shed 5 bases, with 5 bases lying between them. CDR3 residues: CASSVFTGELFF. CDR3 in DNA: TGTGCCAGCAGTGTCTTTACCGGGGAGCTGTTTTTT.

The rearrangement uses TRBV7-2 and TRBJ2-5; D gene unclear. Germline CDR1 and CDR2: SGHTA and FQGNSA. CDR3 length: 13 residues. Trimming removed 5 bases at V and 5 bases at J, with 12 bases between. The CDR3 protein is CASSDSVIETQYF. In DNA, the CDR3 is TGTGCCAGCAGCGACTCAGTGATTGAGACCCAGTACTTC.

The chain joins TRBV4-1 to TRBJ2-5; TRBD1 agrees at 8 bases. The junction had 6 bases not matched to a gene; V was cut back by 4 bases and J by 5 bases. CDR3 length: 14 amino acids. Germline CDR1 and CDR2: MGHRA and YSYEKL. The CDR3, as DNA: TGCGCCAGCAGCCTAGACAGGGGATGGGAGACCCAGTACTTC. It encodes CASSLDRGWETQYF.

Notes on this clone: The same CDR3 arises from other DNA sequences in this sample as well. The V and J genes are TRBV28 and TRBJ2-3, with D unresolved. The CDR3 spans 14 residues. From germline, CDR1 is MDHEN and CDR2 SYDVKM. The V end lost 5 bases, the J end lost 1 base, and 10 bases lay between the germline ends. The CDR3 bases are TGTGCCAGCAGTCCCCCCGGCGGCACAGATACGCAGTATTTT. Its protein is CASSPPGGTDTQYF.

This clone was detected only a few times. V gene TRBV27 combines with J gene TRBJ1-2; 8 nucleotides align to TRBD1. Trimming cost V 6 bases and J 0 bases; bases outside gene matches: 9. The CDR3 contains 16 residues. Germline CDR1 is MNHEY and CDR2 is SMNVEV (reference sequence). The CDR3 spells CASSNRTGRANYGYTF. The CDR3 DNA follows: TGTGCCAGCAGCAATAGGACAGGGAGAGCTAACTATGGCTACACCTTC.

The genes are TRBV5-1 and TRBJ2-7; 11 bases match TRBD2. The junction had 9 bases not matched to a gene; V was cut back by 3 bases and J by 1 base. This CDR3 is built from 17 residues. CDR1 is SGHRS and CDR2 is YFSETQ in the germline V gene. Here the CDR3 reads CASSSRTSGLGSYEQYF. CDR3 bases: TGCGCCAGCAGCTCGAGGACTAGCGGGCTCGGATCCTACGAGCAGTACTTC. Using reference TRBV5-1 and TRBJ2-7 for the parts outside the CDR3, the full variable domain is KAGVTQTPRYLIKTRGQQVTLSCSPISGHRSVSWYQQTPGQGLQFLFEYFSETQRNKGNFPGRFSGRQFSNSRSEMNVSTLELGDSALYLCASSSRTSGLGSYEQYFGPGTRLTVT.

For the CDR3, the DNA is TGCGCCAGCAGCTTGGGGACAGAGATACATCAGCCCCAGCATTTT. Translated, it gives CASSLGTEIHQPQHF. The rearrangement links TRBV5-1 to TRBJ1-5; tentative D call: TRBD1 (6 bases). V was shortened by 0 bases and J by 5 bases, with 12 bases between the two germline ends. The CDR3 contains 15 residues. Germline CDR1 and CDR2: SGHRS and YFSETQ.

J is TRBJ2-4 and V is TRBV2, with D tentatively TRBD1 (5 bases). Germline V gene lookup returns CDR1 SNHLY and CDR2 FYNNEI. The CDR3 is made up of 10 amino acids. The V and J ends lost 9 bases and 10 bases respectively, with 10 bases between them. CDR3 DNA sequence: TGTGCCAGTAGACAGAAGATTCAGTACTTC. The encoded protein is CASRQKIQYF.

The rearrangement joins TRBV5-1 to TRBJ2-3; 8 positions match TRBD2. Trimming cost V 2 bases and J 4 bases; bases outside gene matches: 6. The V gene's germline CDR1 is SGHRS and CDR2 YFSETQ. The CDR3 spans 15 residues. Here the CDR3 DNA reads TGCGCCAGCAGCTTACGGACTAGCAGGCCAGATACGCAGTATTTT. It is translated as CASSLRTSRPDTQYF.

The chain recombines TRBV30 with TRBJ1-3; no reliable D call. In germline, CDR1 is GTSNPN, CDR2 SVGIG (reference sequence). Trimming took off 4 bases at V and 0 bases at J, with 1 base between the two ends. The CDR3 sequence is 11 residues long. DNA of the CDR3: TGTGCCTGGAACTCTGGAAACACCATATATTTT. Its protein product is CAWNSGNTIYF.

The chain employs TRBV29-1 and TRBJ2-4; no clear D. V lost 5 bases, J lost 0 bases, and 17 bases lay in between. The CDR3 totals 16 residues. The germline CDR1 and CDR2 sequences are SQVTM and ANQGSEA. DNA of the CDR3: TGCAGCGTTTTCTCGGTAAATAGGGTAGCCAAAAACATTCAGTACTTC. It specifies CSVFSVNRVAKNIQYF.

The V gene is TRBV5-6, the J gene TRBJ2-7, with a tentative D call TRBD1 (5 bases). This CDR3 is built from 14 residues. The germline V gene has CDR1 SGHDT and CDR2 YYEEEE. The germline V and J ends were trimmed by 1 base and 0 bases, with 8 bases remaining between them. The CDR3 region has the DNA TGTGCCAGCAGCTTGAGGGGCCTCTCCTACGAGCAGTACTTC. It codes for CASSLRGLSYEQYF.

There are a few counts of this clone. The chain carries TRBV29-1 and TRBJ2-5; tentatively, D is TRBD1 or TRBD2 (5 bases each). Germline V gene lookup returns CDR1 SQVTM and CDR2 ANQGSEA. The CDR3 totals 13 residues. Trimming removed 4 bases at V and 1 base at J, with 10 bases between. The CDR3 here is CSVVGTGQETQYF. The CDR3 region has the DNA TGCAGCGTTGTAGGGACGGGCCAAGAGACCCAGTACTTC.

The chain employs TRBV2 and TRBJ1-2, with a weak D call TRBD1 (6 bases). The germline V gene has CDR1 SNHLY and CDR2 FYNNEI. V was cut by 6 bases and J by 4 bases, with 15 bases left in between. The CDR3 has 14 residues. In nucleotides, the CDR3 is TGTGCCAGCAGGTCCGGGACAAGCTCCTATGGCTACACCTTC. This gives the protein CASRSGTSSYGYTF.

The V and J genes are TRBV29-1 and TRBJ2-4, with D unresolved. CDR1 and CDR2 (germline): SQVTM, ANQGSEA. V was trimmed by 4 bases and J by 0 bases, leaving 7 bases between them. The CDR3 extends over 13 amino acids. The CDR3 sequence is CSVGGLAKNIQYF. CDR3 sequence (DNA): TGCAGCGTTGGCGGCCTAGCCAAAAACATTCAGTACTTC.

This clone was detected ten times or more. The chain recombines TRBV13 with TRBJ2-1; D unclear. The ends were cut back, 5 bases at V and 10 bases at J, with 12 bases in the middle. Germline V gene lookup returns CDR1 PRHDT and CDR2 FYEKMQ (reference sequence). The CDR3 loop spans 12 amino acids. The DNA of the CDR3 is TGTGCCAGCAGCCCACTTCTTGGGGAGCAGTTCTTC. Its translation: CASSPLLGEQFF. The complete variable domain, with remaining parts taken from reference TRBV13 and TRBJ2-1, reads AAGVIQSPRHLIKEKRETATLKCYPIPRHDTVYWYQQGPGQDPQFLISFYEKMQSDKGSIPDRFSAQQFSDYHSELNMSSLELGDSALYFCASSPLLGEQFFGPGTRLTVL.

The chain uses TRBV2 and TRBJ2-7; 12 bases fit TRBD2. The CDR3 is 17 amino acids. V gave up 5 bases and J gave up 2 bases; unmatched junction bases: 10. CDR1 SNHLY and CDR2 FYNNEI come from the germline V gene. CDR3 sequence reads: CASSPSGLAGGPYEQYF. CDR3 bases: TGTGCCAGCAGTCCATCGGGGCTAGCGGGAGGGCCCTACGAGCAGTACTTC.